This T cell receptor beta chain was sequenced for a study of tumor and adjacent non-tumor tissue in lung cancer. General study results and limits: In normal lung, the top 100 clones were significantly more dominant than in tumor. Significantly higher TCR diversity was found in tumor than normal lung. Shorter survival was associated with higher TCR diversity in tumors.

This clonotype was seen only once. The antigen is unknown. The library came from three nested PCR rounds adapted from ARM-PCR protocols. In TCRdb, the multiplex PCR reads were re-called with MiXCR into one record per CDR3 protein. The sample lists more than 60,000 distinct CDR3 sequences, more than 65% occurring once. CDR1 is SGHNT and CDR2 is YYREEE in the germline V gene (reference sequence). The CDR3 loop spans 15 amino acids. V lost 9 bases to trimming and J lost 5 bases, with 22 bases between them. No cell sorting was done before RNA was extracted from the tissue. Distant lung tissue was collected more than 3 cm away from the tumor edge.

Specimen: distant non-tumor lung tissue. The V and J genes are TRBV5-4 and TRBJ2-3; weak D call: TRBD1 (7 bases). The receptor comes from a man in his fifties or sixties with non-small cell lung cancer. The DNA for the CDR3 is TGTGCCATCAACGAGGGGGCTAGCGTGTTAGATACGCAGTATTTT. It yields the protein CAINEGASVLDTQYF.